This note documents a single T cell receptor beta chain sequence. The entry originates in a study of T cells expressing NK-cell markers. Study at large: Repertoires of TCR beta were obtained from T cells sorted as CD3+CD56+NKG2C+, CD3+CD56+NKG2C- and CD3+CD56-NKG2C+. The sequencing cohort of eight donors included seven HCMV-seropositive individuals and one seronegative individual.

TCRdb reanalyzed the 5' RACE reads, giving one entry per CDR3 protein sequence and no DNA. This sample's table has around 470,000 distinct CDR3 sequences. The length of the CDR3 is 13 residues. This chain uses TRBV12-3 or TRBV12-4 with TRBJ2-2. The sequence derives from a woman aged 45-59 years in good health. The specimen sequenced was blood T cells: a sorted CD56 or NKG2C T cell subset, CD4+ or CD8+ T cells, or bulk PBMC T cells (not recorded which). CDR3 sequence: CASSKTKTGELFF.